Listed below are T cell receptor beta chains from one sample, sequenced in a study of T cell responses to AZD1222 COVID-19 vaccine. The assay was immunoSEQ multiplex PCR, and TCRdb's table has in-frame clones only and misses some. The table includes around 150,000 clones, roughly 90% detected once. The input for sequencing was peripheral blood, taken on day 0 of AZD1222 vaccination. The receptors derive from an adult in good health. Each CDR3 is given with its conserved first and last residue. Fields, in order: V gene, J gene, CDR3 length, D gene, clone size, CDR3 protein, CDR3 DNA. A D gene is named only where the DNA matches it firmly. Not every row has a clone size; where given, it reads once, few, many or a size class.

v_gene: TRBV14
j_gene: TRBJ1-5
len: 14
d_gene: .
abundance: .
CDR3aa: CASSHMGAGQPQHF
CDR3nt: TGTGCCAGCAGCCATATGGGGGCGGGTCAGCCCCAGCATTTT

v_gene: TRBV7-9
j_gene: TRBJ1-2
len: 16
d_gene: TRBD1
abundance: .
CDR3aa: CASSPSTGTMDYGYTF
CDR3nt: TGTGCCAGCAGCCCTTCGACAGGGACGATGGACTATGGCTACACCTTC

v_gene: TRBV28
j_gene: TRBJ1-5
len: 16
d_gene: .
abundance: .
CDR3aa: CASSLTGHLRNQPQHF
CDR3nt: TGTGCCAGCAGTTTAACGGGACACCTTCGAAATCAGCCCCAGCATTTT

v_gene: TRBV11-2
j_gene: TRBJ2-7
len: 14
d_gene: .
abundance: .
CDR3aa: CASSPPGASYEQYF
CDR3nt: TGTGCCAGCAGCCCTCCCGGGGCCTCCTACGAGCAGTACTTC

v_gene: TRBV6-2/TRBV6-3
j_gene: TRBJ1-5
len: 18
d_gene: TRBD1
abundance: .
CDR3aa: CASSYPFGSGGGNQPQHF
CDR3nt: TGTGCCAGCAGTTACCCCTTCGGGTCAGGGGGGGGCAATCAGCCCCAGCATTTT

v_gene: TRBV30
j_gene: TRBJ2-6
len: 16
d_gene: TRBD1
abundance: once
CDR3aa: CAWSPTGGAGANVLTF
CDR3nt: TGTGCCTGGAGCCCTACAGGGGGCGCTGGGGCCAACGTCCTGACTTTC

v_gene: TRBV5-1
j_gene: TRBJ2-7
len: 16
d_gene: .
abundance: .
CDR3aa: CASSLVSGQPFYEQYF
CDR3nt: TGCGCCAGCAGCTTGGTCTCGGGGCAACCCTTCTACGAGCAGTACTTC

v_gene: TRBV4-2
j_gene: TRBJ1-3
len: 16
d_gene: .
abundance: .
CDR3aa: CASSQDLQGSGNTIYF
CDR3nt: TGTGCCAGCAGCCAAGATCTACAGGGCTCTGGAAACACCATATATTTT

v_gene: TRBV7-2
j_gene: TRBJ2-3
len: 12
d_gene: .
abundance: .
CDR3aa: CASSFSTDTQYF
CDR3nt: TGTGCCAGCAGCTTTAGCACAGATACGCAGTATTTT

v_gene: TRBV19
j_gene: TRBJ2-3
len: 14
d_gene: .
abundance: .
CDR3aa: CASALGRKSDTQYF
CDR3nt: TGTGCCAGTGCCCTTGGGAGGAAATCAGATACGCAGTATTTT

v_gene: TRBV25-1
j_gene: TRBJ2-1
len: 13
d_gene: .
abundance: .
CDR3aa: CASSVDSYNEQFF
CDR3nt: TGTGCCAGCAGTGTAGACTCCTACAATGAGCAGTTCTTC

v_gene: TRBV4-3
j_gene: TRBJ1-4
len: 16
d_gene: .
abundance: .
CDR3aa: CASSQARPERNEKLFF
CDR3nt: TGCGCCAGCAGCCAAGCCCGGCCGGAAAGAAATGAAAAACTGTTTTTT

v_gene: TRBV13
j_gene: TRBJ1-6
len: 15
d_gene: .
abundance: once
CDR3aa: CASSLETGNGSPLHF
CDR3nt: TGTGCCAGCAGCCTTGAAACAGGGAATGGGTCACCCCTCCACTTT

v_gene: TRBV6-5
j_gene: TRBJ1-4
len: 12
d_gene: .
abundance: .
CDR3aa: CASSYMGEKLFF
CDR3nt: TGTGCCAGCAGTTACATGGGTGAAAAACTGTTTTTT

v_gene: TRBV18
j_gene: TRBJ2-3
len: 13
d_gene: .
abundance: .
CDR3aa: CASSQTGTDTQYF
CDR3nt: TGTGCCAGCTCGCAGACAGGCACAGATACGCAGTATTTT

v_gene: TRBV18
j_gene: TRBJ2-7
len: 16
d_gene: .
abundance: .
CDR3aa: CASSPPGLASSYEQYF
CDR3nt: TGTGCCAGCTCACCTCCAGGACTGGCGAGCTCCTACGAGCAGTACTTC

v_gene: TRBV6-6
j_gene: TRBJ1-6
len: 12
d_gene: .
abundance: .
CDR3aa: CASSFLRVPLHF
CDR3nt: TGTGCCAGCAGTTTTCTCAGAGTACCCCTCCACTTT

v_gene: TRBV5-8
j_gene: TRBJ2-1
len: 11
d_gene: .
abundance: .
CDR3aa: CASSRYNEQFF
CDR3nt: TGTGCCAGCAGCCGATACAATGAGCAGTTCTTC

v_gene: TRBV7-2
j_gene: TRBJ2-7
len: 16
d_gene: TRBD1
abundance: .
CDR3aa: CASSSLMDRDPYEQYF
CDR3nt: TGTGCCAGCAGCTCCCTAATGGACAGGGACCCCTACGAGCAGTACTTC

v_gene: TRBV6-6
j_gene: TRBJ1-3
len: 14
d_gene: .
abundance: .
CDR3aa: CASSFGTPGNTIYF
CDR3nt: TGTGCCAGCAGTTTCGGGACTCCTGGAAACACCATATATTTT

v_gene: TRBV5-1
j_gene: TRBJ2-3
len: 19
d_gene: TRBD2
abundance: once
CDR3aa: CASSLLTSGTKTSTDTQYF
CDR3nt: TGCGCCAGCAGCTTGTTGACTAGCGGGACTAAGACTAGCACAGATACGCAGTATTTT

v_gene: TRBV27
j_gene: TRBJ2-2
len: 18
d_gene: .
abundance: .
CDR3aa: CASSLLTGFGTITGELFF
CDR3nt: TGTGCCAGCAGTTTATTAACGGGTTTCGGCACGATCACCGGGGAGCTGTTTTTT

v_gene: TRBV24-1
j_gene: TRBJ1-5
len: 14
d_gene: .
abundance: .
CDR3aa: CATSEPGGNQPQHF
CDR3nt: TGTGCCACCAGTGAACCAGGGGGCAATCAGCCCCAGCATTTT

v_gene: TRBV11-2
j_gene: TRBJ1-2
len: 12
d_gene: .
abundance: .
CDR3aa: CASSSYEYGYTF
CDR3nt: TGTGCCAGCAGCTCCTACGAGTATGGCTACACCTTC